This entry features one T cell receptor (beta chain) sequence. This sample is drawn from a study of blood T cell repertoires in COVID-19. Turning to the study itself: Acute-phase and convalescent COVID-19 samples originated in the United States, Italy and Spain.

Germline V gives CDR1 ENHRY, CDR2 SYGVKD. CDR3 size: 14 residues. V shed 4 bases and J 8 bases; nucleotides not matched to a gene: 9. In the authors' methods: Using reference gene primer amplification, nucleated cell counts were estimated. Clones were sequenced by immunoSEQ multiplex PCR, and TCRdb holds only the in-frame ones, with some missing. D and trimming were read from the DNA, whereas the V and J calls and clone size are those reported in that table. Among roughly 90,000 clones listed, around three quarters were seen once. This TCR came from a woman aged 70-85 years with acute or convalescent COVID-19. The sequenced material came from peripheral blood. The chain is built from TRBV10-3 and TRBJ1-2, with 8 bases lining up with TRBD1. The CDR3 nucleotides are TGTGCCATCAGTGCAGGGGGCCGAACATTGGGCTACACCTTC. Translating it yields CAISAGGRTLGYTF.